Below, 15 T cell receptor beta chains from the same sample are listed, as sequenced in a study of CD8 T cells in ankylosing spondylitis. Via MiXCR, TCRdb re-called the 5' RACE reads, giving one row per CDR3 protein. The sample comprises 300,000 to 400,000 distinct CDR3 sequences, 14% to 15% of which are singletons, and about 1% rests with the top ten. The sequenced sample consisted of blood, either unsorted or a sorted T cell fraction (not recorded which). These receptors were obtained from a male donor with ankylosing spondylitis or in good health (not recorded which).

Only a few counts were recorded for this clonotype. The CDR3: CASSLPPGQSDNTQYF. CDR3 bases: TGTGCCAGCAGTTTACCTCCGGGACAGTCAGACAATACGCAGTATTTT. The chain is built from TRBV27 and TRBJ2-3; TRBD1 agrees at 7 bases. CDR1 MNHEY and CDR2 SMNVEV come from the germline V gene (reference sequence). The CDR3 is 16 amino acids. The junction had 12 bases not matched to a gene; V was cut back by 2 bases and J by 7 bases.

This clonotype has at least ten counts. The CDR3 loop reads CASSLDRGGTGELFF. CDR3 nucleotide sequence: TGCGCCAGCAGCCTGGACAGGGGGGGCACCGGGGAGCTGTTTTTT. The chain joins TRBV5-1 to TRBJ2-2; 10 nucleotides match TRBD1. Germline CDR1 reads SGHRS; CDR2 reads YFSETQ. The CDR3 spans 15 residues. V trimming: 4 bases; J trimming: 4 bases; junction bases outside the gene matches: 4.

This clonotype was counted at least ten times. The genes are TRBV20-1 and TRBJ1-2; a weak D match, TRBD1 (5 bases). The V end was cut by 3 bases, the J end by 3 bases, with 8 bases between. Germline V gene sequence: CDR1 DFQATT, CDR2 SNEGSKA (reference sequence). The CDR3 spans 12 residues. For the CDR3, the DNA is TGCAGTGCTAGGGGGGGGGACTATGGCTACACCTTC. Translation gives CSARGGDYGYTF.

The chain uses TRBV2 and TRBJ1-1; no definite D call. CDR1 is SNHLY and CDR2 is FYNNEI in the germline V gene. Deletions cut 6 bases from V and 0 bases from J, with 8 bases between. The CDR3 has 13 residues. For the CDR3, the DNA is TGTGCCAGCAGGCCTCTCATGAACACTGAAGCTTTCTTT. Protein sequence: CASRPLMNTEAFF.

V usage is TRBV5-5 and J usage is TRBJ2-7; D is ambiguous. Per germline, CDR1 SGHKS and CDR2 YYEKEE (reference sequence). V dropped 6 bases and J dropped 0 bases, with 13 bases sitting between them. This CDR3 region has 14 residues. The CDR3: CASIRADFSYEQYF. The CDR3 DNA reads TGTGCCAGCATCCGGGCAGATTTCTCCTACGAGCAGTACTTC. Full variable domain (remainder filled in from reference TRBV5-5 and TRBJ2-7): DAGVTQSPTHLIKTRGQQVTLRCSPISGHKSVSWYQQVLGQGPQFIFQYYEKEERGRGNFPDRFSARQFPNYSSELNVNALLLGDSALYLCASIRADFSYEQYFGPGTRLTVT.

The chain has TRBV12-3 or TRBV12-4 and TRBJ1-1; D gene uncertain. The V end was cut by 2 bases, the J end by 6 bases, with 10 bases between. This CDR3 is 13 amino acids long. The CDR3 loop reads CASSLMGNAEAFF. The DNA for the CDR3 is TGTGCCAGCAGTTTAATGGGTAACGCTGAAGCTTTCTTT.

In this sample, this clonotype turned up a few times. The genes are TRBV9 and TRBJ2-1; the match to TRBD2 covers 7 bases. The CDR3 runs 15 residues. Germline loops: CDR1 SGDLS, CDR2 YYNGEE. The J segment lost 4 bases and the V segment lost 3 bases, leaving 7 bases of the junction unmatched. The CDR3 DNA reads as TGTGCCAGCAGCGGTGACGGGGGGAATTACAATGAGCAGTTCTTC. The encoded protein is CASSGDGGNYNEQFF.

V and J are TRBV30 and TRBJ1-1; no firm D call. V shed 1 base and J shed 4 bases, with 13 bases lying between them. The CDR3 is 14 amino acids. The germline V gene encodes CDR1 GTSNPN and CDR2 SVGIG (reference sequence). In DNA form, the CDR3 reads TGTGCCTGGAGTGCCCGGAGGATGGGCACTGAAGCTTTCTTT. This codes for CAWSARRMGTEAFF.

J is TRBJ2-2 and V is TRBV5-1; D gene ambiguous. Germline lookup yields CDR1 SGHRS and CDR2 YFSETQ. CDR3 length: 16 amino acids. Trimming removed 0 bases at V and 4 bases at J, with 13 bases between. Here the CDR3 DNA reads TGCGCCAGCAGCTTGGCCGACTTCCCAAGCACCGGGGAGCTGTTTTTT. As protein: CASSLADFPSTGELFF.

This clonotype was recorded at least ten times. The chain carries TRBV5-5 and TRBJ2-1; tentatively, D is TRBD2 (7 bases). The CDR3 runs to 15 residues. Germline-derived CDR1 and CDR2 are SGHKS and YYEKEE (reference sequence). The ends were cut back, 0 bases at V and 7 bases at J, with 14 bases in the middle. For the CDR3, the DNA is TGTGCCAGCAGCTTGGGAGGGGGGGAATGGAATGAGCAGTTCTTC. Translation gives CASSLGGGEWNEQFF.

This clonotype was seen only a few times. CDR3 residues: CASSQAGGTNTGELFF. The CDR3 region has the DNA TGCGCCAGCTCCCAAGCGGGGGGCACGAACACCGGGGAGCTGTTTTTT. The chain joins TRBV10-2 to TRBJ2-2, with TRBD2 identical over 9 bases. Germline V lookup: CDR1 WSHSY, CDR2 SAAADI. V was pared by 8 bases and J by 0 bases, with 7 bases of the junction left unmatched. The CDR3 length is 16 residues.

The sample holds many counts of this clonotype. The J gene is TRBJ2-4, the V gene TRBV5-1; 13 bases match TRBD2. Trimming removed 4 bases from V and 8 bases from J; junction bases left unmatched: 12. The CDR3 is made up of 17 amino acids. CDR1 SGHRS and CDR2 YFSETQ come from the germline V gene. The CDR3 region is CASSPGTSGIPRHIQYF. CDR3 DNA sequence: TGCGCCAGCAGCCCCGGGACTAGCGGGATTCCCCGACACATTCAGTACTTC. The full variable domain, rest sourced from reference TRBV5-1 and TRBJ2-4, is KAGVTQTPRYLIKTRGQQVTLSCSPISGHRSVSWYQQTPGQGLQFLFEYFSETQRNKGNFPGRFSGRQFSNSRSEMNVSTLELGDSALYLCASSPGTSGIPRHIQYFGAGTRLSVL.

The CDR3 DNA reads as TGCAGTGCTACCCTAGAGGGGGCCTACAATGAGCAGTTCTTC. It encodes CSATLEGAYNEQFF. This chain connects TRBV20-1 to TRBJ2-1; possible D gene TRBD1, 6 bases. This CDR3 has 14 amino acids. The V end lost 4 bases, the J end lost 2 bases, and 12 bases lay between the germline ends. Germline values: CDR1 DFQATT, CDR2 SNEGSKA (reference sequence).

There are many counts of this clonotype. The chain carries TRBV5-6 and TRBJ2-7; maybe TRBD1 (6 bases). V lost 4 bases, J lost 5 bases, and 19 bases lay in between. Germline-derived CDR1 and CDR2 are SGHDT and YYEEEE. The CDR3 runs 15 residues. The CDR3 is CASSQDLQGSHEQYF. CDR3 nucleotide sequence: TGTGCCAGCAGCCAAGATTTACAGGGTTCCCACGAGCAGTACTTC.

At least ten counts were recorded for this clonotype. This rearrangement joins TRBV9 to TRBJ1-3; unclear D gene. Germline CDR1 reads SGDLS; CDR2 reads YYNGEE. The CDR3 sequence is 15 residues long. The V and J ends lost 4 bases and 2 bases respectively, with 13 bases between them. This chain's CDR3 is CASSRGIGTGNTIYF. CDR3 nucleotides: TGTGCCAGCAGCAGAGGAATAGGGACTGGAAACACCATATATTTT. Full variable domain (remainder filled in from reference TRBV9 and TRBJ1-3): DSGVTQTPKHLITATGQRVTLRCSPRSGDLSVYWYQQSLDQGLQFLIQYYNGEERAKGNILERFSAQQFPDLHSELNLSSLELGDSALYFCASSRGIGTGNTIYFGEGSWLTVV.